A single sample gave rise to the 27 T cell receptor beta chains below, sequenced in a study of blood T cell repertoires in COVID-19 (dated by TCRdb to 2018 to 2021). Library preparation employed the immunoSEQ multiplex PCR assay. The clones in this table, taken by TCRdb from immuneACCESS, are in-frame only. Not every clone is retained; where verified, under half of the shortfall comes from an unresolved V gene, and the cause of the rest is unknown. For this sample the table gives 180,000 or so clones, of which roughly 83% were detected only once. The ten largest clones capture 10% to 15% of the sample. The sequencing sample was made of PBMCs or T cells enriched from blood (not recorded which). Source of these receptors: a woman aged 60-70 years who had recovered from COVID-19.

The rearrangement links TRBV9 to TRBJ2-1, with 12 bases lining up with TRBD2. Germline values: CDR1 SGDLS, CDR2 YYNGEE. The CDR3 covers 17 residues. V shed 5 bases and J 0 bases; nucleotides not matched to a gene: 6. The CDR3 loop reads CASSPGLAGPSYNEQFF. DNA of the CDR3: TGTGCCAGCAGTCCGGGACTAGCGGGCCCCTCCTACAATGAGCAGTTCTTC.

This sequence joins TRBV5-1 and TRBJ2-7; a weak D match, TRBD2 (5 bases). CDR3 length: 17 amino acids. Trimming removed 7 bases from V and 5 bases from J, with 28 bases in between. Germline-derived CDR1 and CDR2 are SGHRS and YFSETQ. CDR3 amino acids: CASRLLLHIGKGDEQYF. CDR3 nucleotide sequence: TGCGCCAGCCGTCTCCTTCTCCATATCGGGAAGGGCGACGAGCAGTACTTC.

The CDR3 DNA is TGTGCCAGCAGTTTAGTAGTAGATACGCAGTATTTT. Translated, it gives CASSLVVDTQYF. The chain couples TRBV12-3 or TRBV12-4 to TRBJ2-3; D not resolved. The CDR3 covers 12 residues. V gave up 1 base and J gave up 5 bases, with 4 bases separating them.

This clone occurred once. This chain joins TRBV5-1 and TRBJ1-2; D gene uncertain. V was clipped by 0 bases and J by 5 bases, with 11 bases between them. The germline V gene has CDR1 SGHRS and CDR2 YFSETQ. The CDR3 spans 14 residues. CDR3 nucleotide sequence: TGCGCCAGCAGCTTGGCGGCGGAGGGATATGGCTACACCTTC. Encoded protein: CASSLAAEGYGYTF.

The chain is built from TRBV5-6 and TRBJ1-3; TRBD1 is a possible D gene (6 bases). Germline CDR1 and CDR2: SGHDT and YYEEEE. This CDR3 is built from 14 residues. V gave up 5 bases and J gave up 4 bases, with 13 bases separating them. Here the CDR3 reads CASSRGGFGNTIYF. The CDR3, as DNA: TGTGCCAGCAGTCGAGGGGGTTTCGGAAACACCATATATTTT.

This clone was seen once. The chain combines TRBV5-1 with TRBJ1-4; the match to TRBD1 covers 11 bases. From germline, CDR1 is SGHRS and CDR2 YFSETQ. J lost 13 bases, V lost 4 bases, and 9 bases had no gene match. The CDR3 has 14 residues. The CDR3 spells CASSQDRGRPRLFF. The DNA for the CDR3 is TGCGCCAGCAGCCAGGACAGGGGGCGGCCAAGACTGTTTTTT.

V is TRBV2 and J is TRBJ2-7, with D possibly TRBD1 on 5 matching bases. The CDR3 consists of 15 residues. Germline loops: CDR1 SNHLY, CDR2 FYNNEI. Trimming removed 1 base at V and 3 bases at J, with 13 bases between. As DNA, the CDR3 is TGTGCCAGCAGTGAAGGGAGTTGGACAATCTACGAGCAGTACTTC. Its translation: CASSEGSWTIYEQYF.

CDR3 sequence: CASSQGASGRFVQFF. The CDR3 nucleotides are TGTGCCAGCAGCCAAGGCGCTAGCGGGAGGTTTGTGCAGTTCTTC. V is TRBV3-1 (or the pseudogene TRBV3-2) and J is TRBJ2-1, with 11 bases matching TRBD2. Unmatched junction bases numbered 8, after V lost 1 base and J lost 12 bases. The germline V gene has CDR1 LGHDT and CDR2 YNNKEL (reference sequence). The CDR3 is made up of 15 amino acids.

This chain uses TRBV7-3 with TRBJ2-7; 11 bases match TRBD2. The V segment lost 4 bases and the J segment 3 bases; nucleotides outside the gene matches: 8. The CDR3 totals 16 residues. Germline assignment: CDR1 SGHTA and CDR2 FQGTGA. The CDR3 DNA sequence: TGTGCCAGCAGCTCGTACGGGACTAGCGGAGACTACGAGCAGTACTTC. The encoded protein is CASSSYGTSGDYEQYF.

V is TRBV5-1 and J is TRBJ2-2; 11 bases agree with TRBD2. The germline V gene has CDR1 SGHRS and CDR2 YFSETQ. This CDR3 has 16 residues. With V trimmed by 4 bases and J by 4 bases, 6 bases remained unmatched. CDR3: CASSLAGGWSTGELFF. The CDR3, as DNA: TGCGCCAGCAGCCTAGCGGGAGGATGGAGCACCGGGGAGCTGTTTTTT.

J is TRBJ2-3 and V is TRBV6-5; D is unresolved. With 6 bases removed from V and 2 bases from J, the gap between germline ends came to 6 bases. Germline V lookup: CDR1 MNHEY, CDR2 SVGAGI. The CDR3 runs to 12 residues. The CDR3: CASSRPTDTQYF. CDR3 DNA sequence: TGTGCCAGCAGCAGGCCCACAGATACGCAGTATTTT.

The table lists this clone with a count of one. The chain has TRBV12-3 or TRBV12-4 and TRBJ2-1; D possibly corresponds to TRBD2 (6 bases). Between the trimmed V and J ends, which lost 3 bases and 6 bases, there was a span of 9 bases. The CDR3 loop spans 13 amino acids. The CDR3 DNA reads as TGTGCCAGCAGTTTGTTGGAGGGCAATGAGCAGTTCTTC. Its translation is CASSLLEGNEQFF.

This clone turned up a few times. The V and J genes are TRBV7-8 and TRBJ1-1; TRBD1 might be the D (5 bases). Trimming took off 3 bases at V and 1 base at J, with 6 bases between the two ends. This CDR3 spans 13 amino acids. Germline assignment: CDR1 SGHVS and CDR2 FQNEAQ. The CDR3 is CASSFTGNTEAFF. CDR3 coding DNA: TGTGCCAGCAGCTTTACAGGGAACACTGAAGCTTTCTTT.

This chain connects TRBV6-5 to TRBJ1-1; D is uncertain. Germline V gene lookup returns CDR1 MNHEY and CDR2 SVGAGI. V dropped 0 bases and J dropped 1 base, with 6 bases sitting between them. The CDR3 has 14 amino acids. Here the CDR3 reads CASSYSGSNTEAFF. The CDR3 DNA sequence: TGTGCCAGCAGTTACTCGGGCTCGAACACTGAAGCTTTCTTT.

CDR3 in amino acids: CASSLGENEKLFF. In nucleotides, the CDR3 is TGTGCCAGCAGCTTGGGAGAGAATGAAAAACTGTTTTTT. This sequence joins TRBV11-1 and TRBJ1-4; D gene uncertain. This CDR3 comprises 13 residues. V was shortened by 3 bases and J by 5 bases, with 7 bases between the two germline ends. CDR1 SGHAT and CDR2 FQDESV come from the germline V gene (reference sequence).

This clone was recorded once. This chain connects TRBV4-1 to TRBJ2-3, with 10 bases that match TRBD2. CDR3 length: 16 residues. Looked up from germline, CDR1 is MGHRA and CDR2 is YSYEKL. V trimming: 4 bases; J trimming: 5 bases; junction bases outside the gene matches: 9. CDR3 DNA: TGCGCCAGCAGCCCGAGCGGGGGGGCCGTGGGAGATACGCAGTATTTT. Protein sequence: CASSPSGGAVGDTQYF.

The genes are TRBV18 and TRBJ2-3, with 10 bases fitting TRBD2. CDR1 and CDR2 from the germline V gene are KGHSH and LQKENI. The length of the CDR3 is 17 residues. V lost 3 bases to trimming and J lost 5 bases; unmatched junction nucleotides: 11. As DNA, the CDR3 is TGTGCCAGCTCACCGGTCCAAGCGGGGGGGAAAAGAGATACGCAGTATTTT. This sequence encodes CASSPVQAGGKRDTQYF.

The chain uses TRBV3-1 (or the pseudogene TRBV3-2) and TRBJ2-7; D is possibly TRBD1 (6 bases). V lost 4 bases and J 6 bases, leaving 13 bases between the germline ends. CDR1 LGHDT and CDR2 YNNKEL come from the germline V gene (reference sequence). The CDR3 extends over 13 amino acids. The CDR3: CASSRGGMGEQYF. The CDR3 region has the DNA TGTGCCAGCAGCCGAGGGGGTATGGGCGAGCAGTACTTC.

The chain couples TRBV5-1 to TRBJ2-7, with a tentative D call TRBD2 (5 bases). V dropped 1 base and J dropped 4 bases, with 15 bases sitting between them. Germline values: CDR1 SGHRS, CDR2 YFSETQ. The CDR3 covers 15 residues. In DNA, the CDR3 is TGCGCCAGCAGCTTGTTATGGGGAGTGGGATACGAGCAGTACTTC. It translates to CASSLLWGVGYEQYF.

The chain links TRBV15 to TRBJ1-2, with 8 bases aligning to TRBD1. V lost 2 bases, J lost 1 base, and 9 bases stayed unmatched. Germline V gene sequence: CDR1 LNHNV, CDR2 YYDKDF (reference sequence). The CDR3 length is 17 residues. CDR3 region: CATSRSIGTGNNYGYTF. The CDR3 DNA reads as TGTGCCACCAGCAGAAGCATTGGGACAGGAAATAACTATGGCTACACCTTC.

This chain links TRBV5-4 with TRBJ1-2; D is undetermined. CDR3 length: 12 amino acids. Germline V gene lookup returns CDR1 SGHNT and CDR2 YYREEE (reference sequence). V was pared by 3 bases and J by 6 bases, with 9 bases between. Here the CDR3 reads CASSYMKNGYTF. CDR3 coding DNA: TGTGCCAGCAGCTACATGAAGAATGGCTACACCTTC.

The DNA for the CDR3 is TGCGCCAGCAGCCCGATGGGACAGTTAAGCTCCTACGAGCAGTACTTC. It yields the protein CASSPMGQLSSYEQYF. The rearrangement joins TRBV5-1 to TRBJ2-7; 7 nucleotides agree with TRBD1. This CDR3 has 16 residues. V lost 4 bases, J lost 0 bases, and 10 bases stayed unmatched. Germline lookup yields CDR1 SGHRS and CDR2 YFSETQ.

This chain joins TRBV18 and TRBJ2-2, with D unresolved. This CDR3 is built from 15 residues. With 6 bases removed from V and 2 bases from J, the gap between germline ends came to 13 bases. Germline assignment: CDR1 KGHSH and CDR2 LQKENI. The CDR3 sequence: CASSTELYNTGELFF. CDR3 DNA: TGTGCCAGCTCGACGGAGCTATACAACACCGGGGAGCTGTTTTTT. The full variable domain, with the rest looked up from reference TRBV18 and TRBJ2-2, is NAGVMQNPRHLVRRRGQEARLRCSPMKGHSHVYWYRQLPEEGLKFMVYLQKENIIDESGMPKERFSAEFPKEGPSILRIQQVVRGDSAAYFCASSTELYNTGELFFGEGSRLTVL.

This chain connects TRBV27 to TRBJ1-1; D is unresolved. With 4 bases removed from V and 3 bases from J, the gap between germline ends came to 9 bases. Germline V lookup: CDR1 MNHEY, CDR2 SMNVEV (reference sequence). This CDR3 contains 13 residues. The CDR3: CASSSMSDTEAFF. CDR3 DNA: TGTGCCAGCAGTTCAATGTCGGACACTGAAGCTTTCTTT.

This sequence joins TRBV2 and TRBJ2-7; 7 bases line up with TRBD2. V lost 7 bases to trimming and J lost 0 bases; unmatched junction nucleotides: 6. The CDR3 length is 14 residues. Looked up from germline, CDR1 is SNHLY and CDR2 is FYNNEI. CDR3 sequence: CASTGGASSYEQYF. The CDR3 nucleotides read TGTGCCAGCACGGGGGGAGCAAGCTCCTACGAGCAGTACTTC.

This chain uses TRBV18 with TRBJ2-7; TRBD1 is a possible D gene (6 bases). This CDR3 contains 16 residues. V shed 3 bases and J shed 3 bases, with 18 bases lying between them. Germline lookup yields CDR1 KGHSH and CDR2 LQKENI. In DNA form, the CDR3 reads TGTGCCAGCTCACCGGGAAGGGGGTATCCAAGCTACGAGCAGTACTTC. As protein: CASSPGRGYPSYEQYF.

The CDR3: CASSLQGSEAFF. DNA of the CDR3: TGTGCCAGCAGTTTACAGGGGAGTGAAGCTTTCTTT. The chain recombines TRBV28 with TRBJ1-1; perhaps TRBD1 as D (6 bases). The V gene's germline CDR1 is MDHEN and CDR2 SYDVKM. V was clipped by 2 bases and J by 7 bases, with 8 bases between them. The CDR3 sequence is 12 residues long. The variable domain in full, completed from reference TRBV28 and TRBJ1-1, reads DVKVTQSSRYLVKRTGEKVFLECVQDMDHENMFWYRQDPGLGLRLIYFSYDVKMKEKGDIPEGYSVSREKKERFSLILESASTNQTSMYLCASSLQGSEAFFGQGTRLTVV.